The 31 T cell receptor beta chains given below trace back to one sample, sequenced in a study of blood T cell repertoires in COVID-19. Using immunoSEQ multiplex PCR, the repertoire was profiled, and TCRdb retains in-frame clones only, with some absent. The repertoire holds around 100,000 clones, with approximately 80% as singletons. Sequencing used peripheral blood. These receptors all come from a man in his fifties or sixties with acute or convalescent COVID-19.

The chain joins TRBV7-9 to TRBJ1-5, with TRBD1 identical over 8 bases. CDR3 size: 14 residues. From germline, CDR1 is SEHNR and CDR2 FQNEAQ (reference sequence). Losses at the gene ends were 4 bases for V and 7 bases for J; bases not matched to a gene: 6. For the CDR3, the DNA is TGTGCCAGCAGCTCCGGGACAGGCGGCCAGCCCCAGCATTTT. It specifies CASSSGTGGQPQHF.

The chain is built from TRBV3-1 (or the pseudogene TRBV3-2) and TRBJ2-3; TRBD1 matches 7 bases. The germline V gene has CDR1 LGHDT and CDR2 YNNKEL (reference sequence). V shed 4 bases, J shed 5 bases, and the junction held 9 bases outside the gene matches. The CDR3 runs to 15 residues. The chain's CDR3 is CASSLRQGDRDTQYF. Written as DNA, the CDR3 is TGTGCCAGCAGCCTCAGACAGGGTGATCGAGATACGCAGTATTTT.

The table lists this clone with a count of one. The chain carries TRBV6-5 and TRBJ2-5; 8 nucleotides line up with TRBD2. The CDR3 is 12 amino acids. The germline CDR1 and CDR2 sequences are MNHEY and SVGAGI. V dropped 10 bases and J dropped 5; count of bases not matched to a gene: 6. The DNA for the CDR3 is TGTGCCATCCGGGGGGGCGGTGAGACCCAGTACTTC. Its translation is CAIRGGGETQYF.

Written as DNA, the CDR3 is TGTGCCAGCAGTGCGGGCAGGGTGGGGGAAAAACTGTTTTTT. It is translated as CASSAGRVGEKLFF. The J gene is TRBJ1-4, the V gene TRBV2; possible D gene TRBD1, 5 bases. In germline, CDR1 is SNHLY, CDR2 FYNNEI. The CDR3 is made up of 14 amino acids. V lost 4 bases, J lost 8 bases, and 14 bases lay in between. The variable domain in full, completed from reference TRBV2 and TRBJ1-4, reads EPEVTQTPSHQVTQMGQEVILRCVPISNHLYFYWYRQILGQKVEFLVSFYNNEISEKSEIFDDQFSVERPDGSNFTLKIRSTKLEDSAMYFCASSAGRVGEKLFFGSGTQLSVL.

The CDR3 is CSVERLAGDHSYNEQFF. CDR3 DNA: TGCAGCGTTGAGCGGCTAGCGGGGGATCACTCCTACAATGAGCAGTTCTTC. This sequence joins TRBV29-1 and TRBJ2-1, with 10 positions matching TRBD2. The germline V gene has CDR1 SQVTM and CDR2 ANQGSEA. The CDR3 spans 17 residues. The V and J ends lost 3 bases and 0 bases, in that order; junction bases with no gene match: 8.

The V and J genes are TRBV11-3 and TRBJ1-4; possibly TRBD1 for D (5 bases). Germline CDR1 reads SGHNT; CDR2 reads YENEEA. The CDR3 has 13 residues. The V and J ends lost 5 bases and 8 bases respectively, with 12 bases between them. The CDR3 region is CASSPGGREKLFF. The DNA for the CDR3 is TGTGCCAGCAGCCCCGGGGGGAGAGAAAAACTGTTTTTT.

CDR3 residues: CASSGQGYWTEAFF. Written as DNA, the CDR3 is TGTGCCAGCAGTGGACAGGGGTATTGGACTGAAGCTTTCTTT. The chain links TRBV28 to TRBJ1-1; 9 bases align to TRBD1. There are 14 residues in the CDR3. V shed 5 bases, J shed 5 bases, and the junction held 6 bases outside the gene matches. The germline gives CDR1 MDHEN, CDR2 SYDVKM.

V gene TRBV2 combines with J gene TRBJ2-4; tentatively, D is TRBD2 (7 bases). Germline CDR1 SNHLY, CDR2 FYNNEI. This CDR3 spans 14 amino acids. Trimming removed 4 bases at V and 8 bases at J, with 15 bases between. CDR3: CASSGLTGRDIQYF. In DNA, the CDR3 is TGTGCCAGCAGTGGATTAACAGGGAGGGACATTCAGTACTTC.

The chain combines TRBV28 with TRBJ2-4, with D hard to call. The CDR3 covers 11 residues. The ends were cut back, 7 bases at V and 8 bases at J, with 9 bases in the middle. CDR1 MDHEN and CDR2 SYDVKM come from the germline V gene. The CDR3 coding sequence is TGTGCCAGCATTGAGGCGGACATTCAGTACTTC. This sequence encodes CASIEADIQYF. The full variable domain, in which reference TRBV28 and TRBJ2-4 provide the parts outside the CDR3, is DVKVTQSSRYLVKRTGEKVFLECVQDMDHENMFWYRQDPGLGLRLIYFSYDVKMKEKGDIPEGYSVSREKKERFSLILESASTNQTSMYLCASIEADIQYFGAGTRLSVL.

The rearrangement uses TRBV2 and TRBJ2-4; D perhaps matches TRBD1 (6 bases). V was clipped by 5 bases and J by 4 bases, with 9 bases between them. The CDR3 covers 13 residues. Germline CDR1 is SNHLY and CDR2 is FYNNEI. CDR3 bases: TGTGCCAGCAGTACCGACAGGAAAAACATTCAGTACTTC. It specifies CASSTDRKNIQYF.

In DNA form, the CDR3 reads TGTGCCAGCGCTGGGGCCGAGACCCAGTACTTC. Translated: CASAGAETQYF. The rearrangement links TRBV12-3 or TRBV12-4 to TRBJ2-5, with a weak D call TRBD1 (5 bases). The CDR3 has 11 residues. V was cut by 8 bases and J by 5 bases, with 9 bases left in between.

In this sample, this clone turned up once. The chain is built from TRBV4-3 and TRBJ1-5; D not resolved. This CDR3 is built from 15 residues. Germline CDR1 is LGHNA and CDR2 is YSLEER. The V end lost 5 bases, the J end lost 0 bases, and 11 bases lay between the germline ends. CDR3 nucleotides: TGCGCCAGCAGCTTAATCCTCTCTAGCAATCAGCCCCAGCATTTT. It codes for CASSLILSSNQPQHF.

This CDR3 is CASSASPGTQVYGYTF. In nucleotides, the CDR3 is TGTGCCAGCAGCGCTTCCCCCGGGACACAGGTCTATGGCTACACCTTC. The gene calls are TRBV9 and TRBJ1-2; tentative D call: TRBD1 (6 bases). The V and J ends lost 3 bases and 4 bases respectively, with 19 bases between them. Germline V gene data show CDR1 as SGDLS and CDR2 as YYNGEE. CDR3 size: 16 residues.

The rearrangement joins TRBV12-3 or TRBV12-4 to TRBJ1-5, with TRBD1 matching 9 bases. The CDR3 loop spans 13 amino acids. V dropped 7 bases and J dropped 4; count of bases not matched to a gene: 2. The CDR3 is CASNDRGNQPQHF. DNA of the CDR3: TGTGCCAGCAATGACAGGGGGAATCAGCCCCAGCATTTT.

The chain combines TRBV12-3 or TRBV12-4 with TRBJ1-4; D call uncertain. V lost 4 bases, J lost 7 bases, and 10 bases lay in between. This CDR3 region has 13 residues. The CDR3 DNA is TGTGCCAGCAGTTCCCAGGTGGGTGAAAAACTGTTTTTT. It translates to CASSSQVGEKLFF.

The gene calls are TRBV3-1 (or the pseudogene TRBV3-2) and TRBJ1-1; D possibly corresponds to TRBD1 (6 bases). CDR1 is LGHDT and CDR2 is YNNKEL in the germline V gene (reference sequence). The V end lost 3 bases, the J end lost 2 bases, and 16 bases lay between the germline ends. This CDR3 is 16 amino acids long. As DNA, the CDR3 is TGTGCCAGCAGCCAGCGGCCCCAGGGGATTAACACTGAAGCTTTCTTT. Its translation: CASSQRPQGINTEAFF.

The CDR3 coding sequence is TGCAGCGTTGGAGGGGAGGACAGGGGTCGCGTTAAAGCTTTCTTT. Protein: CSVGGEDRGRVKAFF. The genes are TRBV29-1 and TRBJ1-1, with 9 bases that match TRBD1. Losses at the gene ends were 4 bases for V and 9 bases for J; bases not matched to a gene: 15. This CDR3 spans 15 amino acids. Germline values: CDR1 SQVTM, CDR2 ANQGSEA.

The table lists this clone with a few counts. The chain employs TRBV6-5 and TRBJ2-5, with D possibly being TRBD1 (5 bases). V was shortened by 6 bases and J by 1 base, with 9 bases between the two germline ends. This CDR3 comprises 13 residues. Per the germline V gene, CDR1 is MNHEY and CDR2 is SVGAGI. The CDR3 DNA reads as TGTGCCAGCAGGGACACCCGCCAAGAGACCCAGTACTTC. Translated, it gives CASRDTRQETQYF.

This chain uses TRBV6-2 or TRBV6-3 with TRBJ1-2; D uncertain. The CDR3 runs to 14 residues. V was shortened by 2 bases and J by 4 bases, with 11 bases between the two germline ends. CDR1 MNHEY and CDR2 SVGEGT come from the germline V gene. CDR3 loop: CASSYGGRTYGYTF. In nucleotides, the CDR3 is TGTGCCAGCAGTTACGGCGGCAGAACCTATGGCTACACCTTC.

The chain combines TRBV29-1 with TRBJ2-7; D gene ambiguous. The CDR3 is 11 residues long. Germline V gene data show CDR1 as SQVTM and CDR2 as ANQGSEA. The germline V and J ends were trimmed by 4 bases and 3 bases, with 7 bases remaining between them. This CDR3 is CSVGQFYEQYF. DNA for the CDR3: TGCAGCGTTGGGCAGTTCTACGAGCAGTACTTC.

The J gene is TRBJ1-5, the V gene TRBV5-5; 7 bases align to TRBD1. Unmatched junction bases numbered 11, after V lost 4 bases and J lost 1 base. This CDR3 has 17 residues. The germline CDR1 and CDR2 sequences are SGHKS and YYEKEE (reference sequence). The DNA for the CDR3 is TGTGCCAGCAGCCCGGACCATGCAGGGGGAAGCAATCAGCCCCAGCATTTT. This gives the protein CASSPDHAGGSNQPQHF. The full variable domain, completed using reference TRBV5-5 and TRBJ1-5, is DAGVTQSPTHLIKTRGQQVTLRCSPISGHKSVSWYQQVLGQGPQFIFQYYEKEERGRGNFPDRFSARQFPNYSSELNVNALLLGDSALYLCASSPDHAGGSNQPQHFGDGTRLSIL.

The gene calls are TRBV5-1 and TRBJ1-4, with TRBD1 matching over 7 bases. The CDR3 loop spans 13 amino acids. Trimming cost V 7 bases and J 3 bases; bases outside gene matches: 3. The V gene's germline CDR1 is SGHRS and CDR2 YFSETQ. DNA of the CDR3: TGCGCCAGCGGAACAGGGGCTAATGAAAAACTGTTTTTT. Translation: CASGTGANEKLFF. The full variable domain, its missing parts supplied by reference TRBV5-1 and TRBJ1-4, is KAGVTQTPRYLIKTRGQQVTLSCSPISGHRSVSWYQQTPGQGLQFLFEYFSETQRNKGNFPGRFSGRQFSNSRSEMNVSTLELGDSALYLCASGTGANEKLFFGSGTQLSVL.

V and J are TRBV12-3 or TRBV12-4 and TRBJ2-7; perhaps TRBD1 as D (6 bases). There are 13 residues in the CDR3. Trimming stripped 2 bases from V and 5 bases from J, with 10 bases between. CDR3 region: CASSLNRVDEQYF. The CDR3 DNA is TGTGCCAGCAGTTTAAACAGGGTAGACGAGCAGTACTTC.

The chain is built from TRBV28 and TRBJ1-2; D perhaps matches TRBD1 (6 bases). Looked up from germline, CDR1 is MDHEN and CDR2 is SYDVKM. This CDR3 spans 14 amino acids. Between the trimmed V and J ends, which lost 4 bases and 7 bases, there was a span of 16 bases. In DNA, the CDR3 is TGTGCCAGCAGTTCGGGAGGGGGTATTGTTGGCTACACCTTC. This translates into CASSSGGGIVGYTF.

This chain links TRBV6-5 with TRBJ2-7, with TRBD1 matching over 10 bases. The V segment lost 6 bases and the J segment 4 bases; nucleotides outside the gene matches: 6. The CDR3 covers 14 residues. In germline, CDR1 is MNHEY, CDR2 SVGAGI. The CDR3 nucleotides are TGTGCCAGCAGCAGAGACAGGGGGCAGTACGAGCAGTACTTC. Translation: CASSRDRGQYEQYF.

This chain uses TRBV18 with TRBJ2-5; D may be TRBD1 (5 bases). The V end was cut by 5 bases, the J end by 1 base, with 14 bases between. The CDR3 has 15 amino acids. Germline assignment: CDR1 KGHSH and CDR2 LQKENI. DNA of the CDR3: TGTGCCAGCTCAGAGAACACAGGAACCCAAGAGACCCAGTACTTC. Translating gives CASSENTGTQETQYF. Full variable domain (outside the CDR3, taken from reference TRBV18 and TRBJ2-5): NAGVMQNPRHLVRRRGQEARLRCSPMKGHSHVYWYRQLPEEGLKFMVYLQKENIIDESGMPKERFSAEFPKEGPSILRIQQVVRGDSAAYFCASSENTGTQETQYFGPGTRLLVL.

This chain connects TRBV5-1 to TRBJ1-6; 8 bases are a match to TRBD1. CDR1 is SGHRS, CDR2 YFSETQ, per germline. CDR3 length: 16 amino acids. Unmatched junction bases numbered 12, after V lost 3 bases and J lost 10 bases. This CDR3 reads CASSSGAGTGYSPLHF. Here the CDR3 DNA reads TGCGCCAGCAGCTCGGGGGCCGGGACAGGCTACTCACCCCTCCACTTT.

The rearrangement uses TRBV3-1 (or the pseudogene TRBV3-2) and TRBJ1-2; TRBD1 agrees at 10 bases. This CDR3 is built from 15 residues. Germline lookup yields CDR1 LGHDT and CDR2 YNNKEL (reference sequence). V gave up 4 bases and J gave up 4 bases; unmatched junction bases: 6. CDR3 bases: TGTGCCAGCAGCCCTGGACAGGGGGTGAGCTATGGCTACACCTTC. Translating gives CASSPGQGVSYGYTF.

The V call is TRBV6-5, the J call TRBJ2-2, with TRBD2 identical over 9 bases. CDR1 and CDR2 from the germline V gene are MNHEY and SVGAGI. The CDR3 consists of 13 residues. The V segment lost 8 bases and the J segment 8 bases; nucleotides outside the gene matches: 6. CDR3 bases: TGTGCCAGCCCGTGGACTAGCGATGGGGAGCTGTTTTTT. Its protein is CASPWTSDGELFF.

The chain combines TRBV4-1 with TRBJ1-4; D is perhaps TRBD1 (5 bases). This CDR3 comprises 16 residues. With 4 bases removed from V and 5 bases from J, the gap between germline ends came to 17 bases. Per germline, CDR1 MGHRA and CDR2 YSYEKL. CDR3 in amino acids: CASSLNPGRGNEKLFF. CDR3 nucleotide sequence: TGCGCCAGCAGCCTTAACCCCGGACGGGGGAATGAAAAACTGTTTTTT.

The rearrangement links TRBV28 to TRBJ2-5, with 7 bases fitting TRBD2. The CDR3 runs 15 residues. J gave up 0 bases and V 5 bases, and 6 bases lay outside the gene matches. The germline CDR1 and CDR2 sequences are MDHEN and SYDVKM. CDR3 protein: CASSSPGLNQETQYF. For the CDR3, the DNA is TGTGCCAGCAGTAGCCCGGGACTAAACCAAGAGACCCAGTACTTC.